Sequencing of this T cell receptor (beta chain) was carried out in a study of blood T cell repertoires in COVID-19 (dated by TCRdb to between 2020 and 2021). Notes on the research overall: The collaborator samples originated in the United States, Italy and Spain and spanned the acute and convalescent phases of COVID-19. The prospective study material was composed of cDNA or gDNA derived from T cells, B-cell-depleted T cells, or PBMCs. Deeply sampled blood TCRbeta repertoires from subjects exposed to, actively infected with, or recovered from COVID-19 were included in the dataset. A freely available public database, intended as a resource for researchers studying the immune response to SARS-CoV-2, is where the repertoires were released. Samples came from the ongoing ImmuneRACE study (first 160 participants) plus 1,254 subjects from 6 global collaborators. A de-identified subject ID, COVID-19 status, age in years and sex were almost always included in the sample metadata. Where HLA class I and class II types were available, the types were taken from metadata supplied by the sample provider, not from assay-based typing. Results and caveats for the whole study, not just this receptor: Clinical and demographic metadata were provided uncurated, with the amount varying by source and participant.

Whole blood was collected in K2EDTA tubes by collaborating institutions according to the institutions' own protocols. For TCRbeta analysis, collaborator samples were shipped as frozen whole blood, as isolated PBMCs, or as DNA extracted from either sample type. TCRbeta CDR3 regions were amplified from genomic DNA by means of the immunoSEQ Assay, a bias-controlled multiplex PCR. The published analysis was carried out like this. Nucleated cell counts per sample were estimated from amplification of reference gene primers within the assay. To quantify the absolute abundance of each unique TCRbeta CDR3 rearrangement, sequence reads were collapsed and filtered. Productive Simpson clonality was computed per sample as the square root of Simpson's diversity index over productive rearrangements. Held by TCRdb, this immuneACCESS table contains in-frame sequences only and omits some clones. Under half of the omission traces to an unresolved V gene where checked; the cause of the rest is unknown. V, J and clone size were drawn from that table, and D and trimming were deduced from the DNA. Here the sample has some 150,000 clones; 65% to 90% occur a single time. The ten most abundant clones make up roughly 3% of the sample.

The germline V gene gives CDR1 as SGHRS and CDR2 as YFSETQ. V was cut back by 4 bases and J by 0 bases, leaving a gap of 15 bases between them. Inclusive of the bounding cysteine and phenylalanine, the CDR3 is 16 residues long. The read is trimmed to its CDR3 DNA, 48 bases read in frame from base 1. In regard to this clone: Its antigen has not been determined. No much larger clone exists at a distance of one base, and base qualities are not known.

Sequenced input: peripheral blood. The clonotype was recovered from a man aged 70-80 years with acute or convalescent COVID-19. This chain joins TRBV5-1 to TRBJ2-3; TRBD2 is perhaps the D gene, given 6 matching bases. The CDR3 in this case is CASSSPLAGSTDTQYF. At the DNA level, the sequence is TGCGCCAGCAGCAGCCCCCTGGCGGGAAGCACAGATACGCAGTATTTT.